The 25 T cell receptor beta chains listed next were all sequenced from one sample in a study of CD4 T cells in relation to SARS-CoV-2 and coronaviruses. Method: immunoSEQ multiplex PCR; TCRdb's copy keeps in-frame clones and lacks some. The profile shows roughly 15,000 clones, around 76% of them singletons. Their recognized antigens are unknown. CD4+ T cells from unexposed donors were obtained before the COVID-19 pandemic (2011-2018). CD4+ T cells were isolated from the cells after less than 13 days of culture. The source material was CD4+ T cells from PBMCs, cultured in vitro. Receptors were obtained from a human donor in good health.

The chain links TRBV7-8 to TRBJ2-7, with 7 bases fitting TRBD2. Germline CDR1 reads SGHVS; CDR2 reads FQNEAQ. The CDR3 is 14 residues long. The ends lost 0 bases at V and 6 bases at J; junction bases unmatched: 5. The CDR3 DNA reads as TGTGCCAGCAGCTTAGCGGGGACGGGGGGCGAGCAGTACTTC. It is translated as CASSLAGTGGEQYF.

The rearrangement uses TRBV15 and TRBJ1-6, with D uncertain. Germline lookup yields CDR1 LNHNV and CDR2 YYDKDF (reference sequence). V was pared by 2 bases and J by 8 bases, with 10 bases between. The CDR3 length is 14 residues. CDR3 sequence reads: CATSRTNQDSPLHF. The DNA of the CDR3 is TGTGCCACCAGCAGAACTAACCAGGATTCACCCCTCCACTTT.

The chain links TRBV19 to TRBJ2-3; TRBD1 aligns across 7 bases. The CDR3 length is 14 residues. Trimming at V came to 3 bases and at J to 5 bases, leaving 5 bases not matched to a gene. CDR1 LNHDA and CDR2 SQIVND come from the germline V gene (reference sequence). DNA of the CDR3: TGTGCCAGTAGTATGTTGGGGGACAGAGATACGCAGTATTTT. Translating gives CASSMLGDRDTQYF.

The chain has TRBV27 and TRBJ2-7, with D possibly matching TRBD2 (6 bases). This CDR3 is 13 amino acids long. The germline V and J ends were trimmed by 8 bases and 3 bases, with 14 bases remaining between them. The germline V gene has CDR1 MNHEY and CDR2 SMNVEV (reference sequence). The CDR3 reads CASRRAGSYEQYF. The CDR3 nucleotides read TGTGCCAGCCGGAGGGCTGGGAGCTACGAGCAGTACTTC.

The chain carries TRBV6-2 or TRBV6-3 and TRBJ1-6, with 7 bases identical to TRBD1. The CDR3 spans 14 residues. Germline V CDR1 and CDR2: MNHEY, SVGEGT. V was pared by 6 bases and J by 13 bases, with 12 bases of the junction left unmatched. CDR3 sequence: CASSATGAPPPLHF. The CDR3 nucleotides are TGTGCCAGCAGCGCAACAGGGGCGCCGCCGCCCCTCCACTTT.

This sequence joins TRBV6-2 or TRBV6-3 and TRBJ1-1; TRBD1 matches 10 bases. The CDR3 loop spans 20 amino acids. Germline trimming cut 6 bases from V and 6 bases from J; bases unmatched to any gene: 25. Germline V gives CDR1 MNHEY, CDR2 SVGEGT. The CDR3: CASRYRDRGLRFLVLSEAFF. The DNA for the CDR3 is TGTGCCAGCAGGTACCGGGACAGGGGACTCCGTTTCTTGGTATTGTCTGAAGCTTTCTTT.

The chain employs TRBV19 and TRBJ2-7, with D perhaps TRBD2 (6 bases). Germline V CDR1 and CDR2: LNHDA, SQIVND (reference sequence). Trimming shortened V by 5 bases and J by 2 bases, and 13 bases separated the two germline ends. The CDR3 totals 14 residues. CDR3 sequence (DNA): TGTGCCAGTAGTGCTCCGGGACTGACCTACGAGCAGTACTTC. This encodes CASSAPGLTYEQYF.

V usage is TRBV28 and J usage is TRBJ2-2, with 8 positions matching TRBD1. Germline CDR1 MDHEN, CDR2 SYDVKM. V lost 7 bases, J lost 5 bases, and 9 bases stayed unmatched. This CDR3 is 15 amino acids long. The CDR3 coding sequence is TGTGCCAGCATATTTGGACAGGGAACGACCGGGGAGCTGTTTTTT. It is translated as CASIFGQGTTGELFF.

The chain couples TRBV7-9 to TRBJ1-1; D unresolved. From germline, CDR1 is SEHNR and CDR2 FQNEAQ (reference sequence). The CDR3 is made up of 13 amino acids. V was clipped by 1 base and J by 3 bases, with 6 bases between them. The CDR3 here is CASSLVRDTEAFF. CDR3 coding DNA: TGTGCCAGCAGCTTAGTGAGGGACACTGAAGCTTTCTTT. Full variable domain (missing parts from reference TRBV7-9 and TRBJ1-1): DTGVSQNPRHKITKRGQNVTFRCDPISEHNRLYWYRQTLGQGPEFLTYFQNEAQLEKSRLLSDRFSAERPKGSFSTLEIQRTEQGDSAMYLCASSLVRDTEAFFGQGTRLTVV.

The DNA for the CDR3 is TGTGCCAGCAGCTTAGCTGTGGGGGTTAGCAATCAGCCCCAGCATTTT. Translation: CASSLAVGVSNQPQHF. V is TRBV11-3 and J is TRBJ1-5; D is perhaps TRBD1 (5 bases). This CDR3 region has 16 residues. In germline, CDR1 is SGHNT, CDR2 YENEEA. V was clipped by 1 base and J by 0 bases, with 10 bases between them.

This clone was counted once. The chain has TRBV13 and TRBJ1-2; 9 positions match TRBD1. The CDR3 is made up of 12 amino acids. Germline V lookup: CDR1 PRHDT, CDR2 FYEKMQ (reference sequence). V was clipped by 5 bases and J by 8 bases; unmatched bases: 3. CDR3 bases: TGTGCCAGCAGCCTAACAGGGGGCGGCTACACCTTC. Protein: CASSLTGGGYTF. Full variable domain (missing parts from reference TRBV13 and TRBJ1-2): AAGVIQSPRHLIKEKRETATLKCYPIPRHDTVYWYQQGPGQDPQFLISFYEKMQSDKGSIPDRFSAQQFSDYHSELNMSSLELGDSALYFCASSLTGGGYTFGSGTRLTVV.

V is TRBV5-4 and J is TRBJ2-4, with 8 bases lining up with TRBD1. Trimming cost V 0 bases and J 1 base; bases outside gene matches: 6. The CDR3 has 17 amino acids. CDR1 and CDR2 from the germline V gene are SGHNT and YYREEE (reference sequence). This CDR3 reads CASSLGGTGGAKNIQYF. The CDR3 DNA is TGTGCCAGCAGCTTGGGGGGCACAGGGGGTGCCAAAAACATTCAGTACTTC.

This chain joins TRBV4-2 and TRBJ2-3; 11 bases are shared with TRBD2. The V gene's germline CDR1 is LGHNA and CDR2 YNFKEQ. This CDR3 is 17 amino acids long. V shed 0 bases, J shed 8 bases, and the junction held 10 bases outside the gene matches. The CDR3 sequence is CASSQDRASGGRGTQYF. The CDR3 DNA reads as TGTGCCAGCAGCCAAGATCGGGCTAGCGGGGGGAGGGGTACGCAGTATTTT.

V is TRBV5-6 and J is TRBJ2-1; 10 nucleotides align to TRBD2. The germline V gene encodes CDR1 SGHDT and CDR2 YYEEEE. The CDR3 totals 15 residues. Unmatched junction bases numbered 7, after V lost 3 bases and J lost 7 bases. This CDR3 is CASSSGTSVRNEQFF. The CDR3 DNA is TGTGCCAGCAGCTCCGGGACTAGCGTGAGGAATGAGCAGTTCTTC.

The chain recombines TRBV9 with TRBJ2-7; 11 bases map to TRBD2. Germline values: CDR1 SGDLS, CDR2 YYNGEE. The CDR3 sequence is 18 residues long. J was trimmed by 3 bases and V by 4 bases; bases with no gene match: 15. CDR3 protein: CASSPREGTGTSGYEQYF. As DNA, the CDR3 is TGTGCCAGCAGCCCTCGGGAGGGCACCGGGACTAGCGGCTACGAGCAGTACTTC.

This clone was counted between two and nine times. V gene TRBV10-3 combines with J gene TRBJ2-7; 7 positions agree with TRBD1. Germline values: CDR1 ENHRY, CDR2 SYGVKD. Unmatched junction bases numbered 5, after V lost 4 bases and J lost 2 bases. This CDR3 contains 14 residues. The DNA of the CDR3 is TGTGCCATCAGTGGACAGGGCAATACCTACGAGCAGTACTTC. Amino acids: CAISGQGNTYEQYF.

The chain carries TRBV29-1 and TRBJ2-3; D may be TRBD1 (6 bases). The CDR3 length is 14 residues. Trimming pared 4 bases from V and 3 bases from J, leaving 14 bases between. The germline gives CDR1 SQVTM, CDR2 ANQGSEA. CDR3 coding DNA: TGCAGCGTTGTCGAGTGGGGGCGGACAGATACGCAGTATTTT. Protein sequence: CSVVEWGRTDTQYF.

The CDR3: CASSQGLAGDISTDTQYF. The CDR3, as DNA: TGCGCCAGCAGCCAAGGGCTAGCGGGGGACATTAGCACAGATACGCAGTATTTT. The gene calls are TRBV4-3 and TRBJ2-3; 10 bases are shared with TRBD2. The CDR3 spans 18 residues. Germline CDR1 and CDR2: LGHNA and YSLEER. J gave up 0 bases and V 1 base, and 7 bases lay outside the gene matches.

With respect to this clone: The junction departs from the called germline gene at one end, perhaps through a read error. V usage is TRBV7-7 and J usage is TRBJ2-3; 7 positions agree with TRBD2. CDR3 length: 13 residues. Germline CDR1 is SSHAT and CDR2 is FNYEAQ (reference sequence). CDR3 sequence: CASSRGGTDTQYF. The CDR3 nucleotides read TGTGCTAGCAGCCGCGGGGGAACAGATACGCAGTATTTT.

This clone was seen a few times. This chain links TRBV9 with TRBJ1-1; 10 bases map to TRBD1. There are 14 residues in the CDR3. Looked up from germline, CDR1 is SGDLS and CDR2 is YYNGEE. V lost 3 bases to trimming and J lost 4 bases; unmatched junction nucleotides: 3. The CDR3, as DNA: TGTGCCAGCAGCGGACAGGGGGCAGGCACTGAAGCTTTCTTT. This gives the protein CASSGQGAGTEAFF.

The chain couples TRBV28 to TRBJ2-7, with TRBD1 matching 8 bases. V trimming: 7 bases; J trimming: 7 bases; junction bases outside the gene matches: 15. CDR3 size: 15 residues. CDR1 MDHEN and CDR2 SYDVKM come from the germline V gene. CDR3 sequence (DNA): TGTGCCAGCACATCCTGGACAGGGCGCACGAGGGAGCAGTACTTC. Translated, it gives CASTSWTGRTREQYF.

The chain has TRBV4-1 and TRBJ2-3, with D maybe TRBD2 (6 bases). V was clipped by 2 bases and J by 6 bases, with 18 bases between them. The V gene's germline CDR1 is MGHRA and CDR2 YSYEKL. This CDR3 contains 16 residues. The CDR3 DNA sequence: TGCGCCAGCAGCCAAAGACTAGAGAGCGTTTCGGATACGCAGTATTTT. This codes for CASSQRLESVSDTQYF.

V is TRBV19 and J is TRBJ1-2; 8 nucleotides match TRBD1. Unmatched junction bases numbered 8, after V lost 1 base and J lost 4 bases. CDR3 length equals 16 residues. Germline loops: CDR1 LNHDA, CDR2 SQIVND (reference sequence). The CDR3 loop is CASSIGQGAEGYGYTF. Written as DNA, the CDR3 is TGTGCCAGTAGTATAGGGCAGGGGGCAGAAGGCTATGGCTACACCTTC.

The chain couples TRBV5-4 to TRBJ1-2; TRBD1 is a possible D gene (5 bases). V dropped 0 bases and J dropped 7 bases, with 10 bases sitting between them. From germline, CDR1 is SGHNT and CDR2 YYREEE (reference sequence). This CDR3 is 13 amino acids long. The DNA of the CDR3 is TGTGCCAGCAGCTTGGACCCTCAGGGTGGCTACACCTTC. Its translation is CASSLDPQGGYTF.

The genes are TRBV11-1 and TRBJ2-2, with 11 positions matching TRBD2. This CDR3 contains 15 residues. Germline V gene sequence: CDR1 SGHAT, CDR2 FQDESV (reference sequence). V lost 4 bases, J lost 4 bases, and 2 bases stayed unmatched. Here the CDR3 DNA reads TGTGCCAGCAGCTGGACTAGCGGGCTCACCGGGGAGCTGTTTTTT. Translating gives CASSWTSGLTGELFF. The full variable domain, its missing parts supplied by reference TRBV11-1 and TRBJ2-2, is EAEVAQSPRYKITEKSQAVAFWCDPISGHATLYWYRQILGQGPELLVQFQDESVVDDSQLPKDRFSAERLKGVDSTLKIQPAELGDSAMYLCASSWTSGLTGELFFGEGSRLTVL.